A selection of T cell receptor beta chains follows, all from one sample in a study of blood T cell repertoires in COVID-19. The repertoire was sequenced with immunoSEQ multiplex PCR; TCRdb's copy has only in-frame clones and lacks some. The sample yields a few hundred thousand clones, roughly nine tenths seen once. Sequenced input: PBMCs or T cells enriched from blood (not recorded which). The receptor source for this set is a man aged 18-30 years who had recovered from COVID-19. Each CDR3 is given with its conserved first and last residue. The D gene is left open where the match is weak. The listing skips clone size in some rows; elsewhere it reads once, few, many or a size class.

TRBV13	TRBD1	NA	TRBJ1-3	CASSPGTGSGNTIYF	TGTGCCAGCAGCCCCGGGACAGGGTCTGGAAACACCATATATTTT
TRBV12-5	NA	NA	TRBJ1-1	CASALDTENTEAFF	TGTGCTAGTGCCCTGGACACCGAGAACACTGAAGCTTTCTTT
TRBV6-5	TRBD1	once	TRBJ1-1	CASSFGQGVMNTEAFF	TGTGCCAGCAGTTTCGGACAGGGGGTTATGAACACTGAAGCTTTCTTT
TRBV7-2	NA	NA	TRBJ1-1	CAGGEGMNTEAFF	TGTGCCGGGGGGGAGGGGATGAACACTGAAGCTTTCTTT
TRBV6-6	NA	NA	TRBJ2-3	CASAQLDLKNTDTQYF	TGTGCCAGCGCACAACTAGACCTTAAAAACACAGATACGCAGTATTTT
TRBV28	TRBD1	NA	TRBJ2-7	CASSQGQVASYEQYF	TGTGCCAGCAGCCAGGGACAGGTCGCCTCCTACGAGCAGTACTTC
TRBV6-5	TRBD1	NA	TRBJ1-5	CASSHQTGNQPQHF	TGTGCCAGCAGTCACCAGACAGGGAATCAGCCCCAGCATTTT
TRBV24-1	NA	NA	TRBJ2-7	CATSDPQISYEQYF	TGTGCCACCAGTGATCCCCAGATTTCCTACGAGCAGTACTTC
TRBV7-2	NA	NA	TRBJ1-1	CASSLGPIRVTEAFF	TGTGCCAGCAGCTTAGGTCCCATTCGGGTCACTGAAGCTTTCTTT
TRBV27	TRBD1	NA	TRBJ1-2	CASRGTESYGYTF	TGTGCCAGCAGAGGGACAGAATCCTATGGCTACACCTTC
TRBV19	NA	NA	TRBJ2-1	CASKEDAHGEQFF	TGTGCCAGTAAGGAGGACGCCCACGGGGAGCAGTTCTTC
TRBV7-3	TRBD2	NA	TRBJ2-3	CASSSVAGAPADTQYF	TGTGCCAGCAGCTCCGTAGCGGGAGCTCCCGCAGATACGCAGTATTTT
TRBV29-1	NA	once	TRBJ2-2	CSVVTLGTGELFF	TGCAGCGTTGTCACACTAGGGACCGGGGAGCTGTTTTTT
TRBV3-1/TRBV3-2	NA	NA	TRBJ2-1	CASSQVITFLGVWNYNEQFF	TGTGCCAGCAGCCAAGTGATAACCTTTTTAGGGGTTTGGAACTACAATGAGCAGTTCTTC
TRBV19	TRBD2	once	TRBJ2-1	CATTRGGTSYNEQFF	TGTGCCACCACCCGCGGGGGGACGTCCTACAATGAGCAGTTCTTC
TRBV5-6	NA	NA	TRBJ2-2	CASSSPDSSNTGELFF	TGTGCCAGCAGCTCGCCGGACAGCTCGAACACCGGGGAGCTGTTTTTT
TRBV19	NA	NA	TRBJ1-1	CASRTITGRDTEAFF	TGTGCCAGTAGAACGATTACAGGGAGGGACACTGAAGCTTTCTTT
TRBV4-2	TRBD1	NA	TRBJ1-6	CASSQDRQGYSPLHF	TGTGCCAGCAGCCAGGACAGACAGGGGTATTCACCCCTCCACTTT
TRBV4-2	TRBD2	NA	TRBJ2-2	CASSQVFGGAGTGELFF	TGTGCCAGCAGCCAGGTTTTCGGGGGGGCGGGCACCGGGGAGCTGTTTTTT
TRBV3-1/TRBV3-2	TRBD1	NA	TRBJ1-4	CASSLGQVEKLFF	TGTGCCAGCAGCCTGGGACAGGTGGAAAAACTGTTTTTT
TRBV7-2	NA	NA	TRBJ1-1	CASSLAPVMNTEAFF	TGTGCCAGCAGCTTAGCTCCAGTCATGAACACTGAAGCTTTCTTT
TRBV7-9	TRBD1	once	TRBJ1-2	CASSLEGAYGYTF	TGTGCCAGCAGCTTAGAGGGGGCATATGGCTACACCTTC
TRBV6-2/TRBV6-3	NA	NA	TRBJ2-7	CASSQTQGIYEQYF	TGTGCCAGCAGCCAGACCCAGGGTATTTACGAGCAGTACTTC
TRBV27	TRBD2	once	TRBJ2-1	CAVHQRGGHNEQFF	TGTGCCGTTCACCAGCGGGGGGGTCACAATGAGCAGTTCTTC
TRBV29-1	TRBD1	once	TRBJ2-1	CSVAGQDISYNEQFF	TGCAGCGTTGCAGGACAGGACATCTCCTACAATGAGCAGTTCTTC
TRBV5-5	NA	NA	TRBJ2-7	CASSLMGNAYEQYF	TGTGCCAGCAGCTTGATGGGCAACGCCTACGAGCAGTACTTC
TRBV10-3	TRBD1	NA	TRBJ1-2	CAISELDRGSHTF	TGTGCCATCAGTGAGTTGGACAGGGGATCCCACACCTTC
TRBV12-5	TRBD1	NA	TRBJ1-1	CASGLRDRGYTEAFF	TGTGCTAGTGGTTTGAGGGACAGGGGCTACACTGAAGCTTTCTTT